The present TCR beta chain was sequenced within a study of blood T cells in healthy people across ages. Study-level results: Diversity figures derived from one million T cells were judged to underestimate the true value.

On this clonotype itself: The antigen remains unidentified.

Germline V gives CDR1 DFQATT, CDR2 SNEGSKA (reference sequence). The trim removed 1 base at V and 5 bases at J, leaving 4 bases unmatched. The CDR3 runs to 13 residues. Alongside a J-beta primer mix, a sample-barcoded 5' primer served in a second PCR lasting about 7 to 12 cycles. Each cDNA molecule, via a template-switch adaptor with 12 random nucleotides, was tagged. MiXCR was run by TCRdb on the 5' RACE reads, yielding one entry per CDR3 protein. The sample lists about 510,000 distinct CDR3 sequences, about 27% seen once, with approximately 3.6% in the top ten. These data also formed part of another study, on T cells of mothers and their children.

The sequence was collected from a boy younger than 10 in good health. The chain is built from TRBV20-1 and TRBJ2-7; 8 positions agree with TRBD2. The source material was blood. The CDR3 region is CSARATSDHEQYF. The CDR3 nucleotides read TGCAGTGCTAGAGCGACTAGCGACCACGAGCAGTACTTC.